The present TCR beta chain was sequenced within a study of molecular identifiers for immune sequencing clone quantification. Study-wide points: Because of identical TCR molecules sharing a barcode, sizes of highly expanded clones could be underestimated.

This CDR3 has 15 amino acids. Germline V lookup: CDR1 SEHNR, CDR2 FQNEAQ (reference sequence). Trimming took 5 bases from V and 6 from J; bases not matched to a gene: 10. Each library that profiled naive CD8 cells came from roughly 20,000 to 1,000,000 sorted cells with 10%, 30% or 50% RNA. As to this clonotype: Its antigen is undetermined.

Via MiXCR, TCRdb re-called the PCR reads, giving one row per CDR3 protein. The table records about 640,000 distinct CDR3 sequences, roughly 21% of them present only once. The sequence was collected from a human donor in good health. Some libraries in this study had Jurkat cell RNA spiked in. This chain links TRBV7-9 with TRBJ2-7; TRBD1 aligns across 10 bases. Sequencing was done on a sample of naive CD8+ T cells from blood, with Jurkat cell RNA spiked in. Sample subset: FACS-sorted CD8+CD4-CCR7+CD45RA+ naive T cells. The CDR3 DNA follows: TGTGCCAGCAGCACCCCTGACAGGGGGCCTGCCGAGCAGTACTTC. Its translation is CASSTPDRGPAEQYF.